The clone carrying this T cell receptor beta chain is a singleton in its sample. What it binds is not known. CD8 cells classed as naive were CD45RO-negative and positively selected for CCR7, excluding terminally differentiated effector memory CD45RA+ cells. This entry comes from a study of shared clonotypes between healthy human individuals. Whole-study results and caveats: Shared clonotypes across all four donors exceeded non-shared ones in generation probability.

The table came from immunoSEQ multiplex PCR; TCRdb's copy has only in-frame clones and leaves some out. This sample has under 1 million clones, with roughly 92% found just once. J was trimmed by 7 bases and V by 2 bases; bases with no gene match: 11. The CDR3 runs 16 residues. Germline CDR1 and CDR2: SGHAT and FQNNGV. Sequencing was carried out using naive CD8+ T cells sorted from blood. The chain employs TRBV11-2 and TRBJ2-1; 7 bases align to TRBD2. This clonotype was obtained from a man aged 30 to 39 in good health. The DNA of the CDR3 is TGTGCCAGCAGCTTACGGGCTAGCGGTCTCGGTAATGAGCAGTTCTTC. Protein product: CASSLRASGLGNEQFF. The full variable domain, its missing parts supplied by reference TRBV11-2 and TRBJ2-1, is EAGVAQSPRYKIIEKRQSVAFWCNPISGHATLYWYQQILGQGPKLLIQFQNNGVVDDSQLPKDRFSAERLKGVDSTLKIQPAKLEDSAVYLCASSLRASGLGNEQFFGPGTRLTVL.